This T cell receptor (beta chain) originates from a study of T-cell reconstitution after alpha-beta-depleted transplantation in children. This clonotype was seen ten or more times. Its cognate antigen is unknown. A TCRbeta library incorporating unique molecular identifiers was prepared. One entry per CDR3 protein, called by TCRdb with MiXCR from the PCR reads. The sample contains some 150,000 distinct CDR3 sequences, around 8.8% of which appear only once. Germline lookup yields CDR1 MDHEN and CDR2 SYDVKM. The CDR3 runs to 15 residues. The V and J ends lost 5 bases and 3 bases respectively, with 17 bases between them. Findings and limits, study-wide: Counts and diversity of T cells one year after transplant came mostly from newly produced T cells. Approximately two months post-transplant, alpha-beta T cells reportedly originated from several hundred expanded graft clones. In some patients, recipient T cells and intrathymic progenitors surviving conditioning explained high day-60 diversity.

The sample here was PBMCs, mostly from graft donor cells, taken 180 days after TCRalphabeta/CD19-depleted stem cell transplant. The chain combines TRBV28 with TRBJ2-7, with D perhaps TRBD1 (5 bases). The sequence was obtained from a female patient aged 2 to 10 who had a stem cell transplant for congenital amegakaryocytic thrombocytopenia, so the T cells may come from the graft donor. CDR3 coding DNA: TGTGCCAGCAGTCTTGCAGGGTATGGGGACTACGAGCAGTACTTC. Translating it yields CASSLAGYGDYEQYF.